This TCR beta chain was observed in a study of cytomegalovirus exposure and HLA in healthy donors. Study-level findings and limits: Some TCR beta chains (about 170 of them) were listed as cytomegalovirus-associated.

Donors came from a validation cohort of some 110 subjects, distinct from the first 666-subject cohort. Germline V lookup: CDR1 MDHEN, CDR2 SYDVKM. The germline V and J ends were trimmed by 7 bases and 4 bases, with 16 bases remaining between them. The CDR3 is made up of 14 amino acids. There are a few counts of this clone. The antigen is unknown. Sequencing used immunoSEQ multiplex PCR; TCRdb keeps in-frame clones, though not all of them. The sample records about 130,000 clones, roughly nine tenths being singletons. The sequencing input was PBMCs. The gene calls are TRBV28 and TRBJ1-2; D possibly corresponds to TRBD1 (6 bases). This TCR came from a woman aged 18-35 years in good health and CMV-seropositive. CDR3 sequence reads: CASTSPDRLYGYTF. CDR3 DNA: TGTGCCAGCACCTCTCCCGACAGGCTCTATGGCTACACCTTC.